One T cell receptor beta chain is described in this entry. Its antigen specificity is not known. One base away there is no much larger clone; base qualities are not given. These data originate in a study of technical replicates of blood from several donors (TCRdb year 2017). Library creation used the immunoSEQ multiplex PCR assay. TCRdb obtained this table from immuneACCESS and retained in-frame rearrangements with V and J assigned. These tables miss some clones; where compared with another copy, unresolved V genes account for less than half of the shortfall, and the remainder is unexplained. This sample comprises some 77,000 clones, 95% to 98% of them detected only once. Of the sample, less than 0.35% falls within the top ten clones. The germline V gene (reference sequence) provides CDR1 MNHEY and CDR2 SMNVEV. There are 16 amino acids in the CDR3, from cysteine to phenylalanine inclusive. CDR3 DNA is the only sequence kept; it has 48 bases, read in frame from the first base. Trimmed from V: 6 bases; trimmed from J: 0 bases; junction bases lacking a gene match: 7.

Sequenced input: T cells isolated from PBMCs. This TCR came from a human donor in good health. The rearranged chain carries TRBV27 and TRBJ2-7, and TRBD2 matches 11 of the central bases. The CDR3 sequence is CASRPPTSGNSYEQYF. The nucleotides read TGTGCCAGCAGACCCCCGACTAGCGGGAACTCCTACGAGCAGTACTTC.